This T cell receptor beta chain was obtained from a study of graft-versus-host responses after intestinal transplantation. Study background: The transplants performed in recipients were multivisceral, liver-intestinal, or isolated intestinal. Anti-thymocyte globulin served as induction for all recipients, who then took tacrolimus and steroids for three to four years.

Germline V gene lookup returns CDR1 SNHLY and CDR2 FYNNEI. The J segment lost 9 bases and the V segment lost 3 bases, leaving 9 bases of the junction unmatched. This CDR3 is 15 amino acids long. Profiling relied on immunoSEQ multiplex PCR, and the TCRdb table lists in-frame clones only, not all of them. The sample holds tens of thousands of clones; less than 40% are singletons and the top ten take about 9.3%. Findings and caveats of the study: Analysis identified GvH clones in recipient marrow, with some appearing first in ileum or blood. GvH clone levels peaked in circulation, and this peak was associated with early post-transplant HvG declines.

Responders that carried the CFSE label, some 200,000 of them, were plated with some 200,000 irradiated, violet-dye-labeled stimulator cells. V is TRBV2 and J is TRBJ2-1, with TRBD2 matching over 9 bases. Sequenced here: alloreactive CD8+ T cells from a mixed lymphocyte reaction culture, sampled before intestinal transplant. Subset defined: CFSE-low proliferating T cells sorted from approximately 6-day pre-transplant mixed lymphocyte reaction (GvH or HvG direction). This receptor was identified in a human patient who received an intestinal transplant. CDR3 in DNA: TGTGCCAGCAGTGAGGCAGTAGCGGGAGCGTCTGAGCAGTTCTTC. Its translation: CASSEAVAGASEQFF.